This T cell receptor beta chain was found in a study of molecular identifiers for immune sequencing clone quantification. The wider study: RNA from approximately 20,000 or 98,000 naive CD8 cells was split five ways in replicates, with four sequenced. Regarding the study as a whole: Among 850,000 to 1,000,000 naive cells, spiked Jurkat TCR RNA from a single cell was reportedly detectable.

Per germline, CDR1 DFQATT and CDR2 SNEGSKA (reference sequence). The length of the CDR3 is 17 residues. Using a CD8+CD4-CCR7+CD45RA+ phenotype, naive CD8 T cells were sorted. As previously described, bulk TCR libraries were made using listed TCR primers. MiXCR was run by TCRdb on the PCR reads, yielding one entry per CDR3 protein. This table has some 97,000 distinct CDR3 sequences, roughly 34% appearing once. The count of this clonotype is one. Its antigen is as yet unknown. Germline is not matched at one junction end, which may reflect a read error. The gene calls are TRBV20-1 and TRBJ2-2; 8 nucleotides match TRBD1. The TCR originated in a human donor in good health. Some libraries in this study had Jurkat cell RNA spiked in. The sample taken for sequencing was naive CD8+ T cells from blood, with Jurkat cell RNA spiked in. Stated subset: FACS-sorted CD8+CD4-CCR7+CD45RA+ naive T cells. CDR3 region: CNARSPRRGRNTGELFF. Here the CDR3 DNA reads TGCAATGCTAGATCTCCGCGCAGGGGGCGCAACACCGGGGAGCTGTTTTTT.